This TCR beta chain was recovered during a study of T cell responses to AZD1222 COVID-19 vaccine. Assay: immunoSEQ multiplex PCR; the TCRdb copy retains only in-frame clones and omits some. The table includes fewer than 80,000 clones, 88% detected once. Study findings and constraints: The donor group comprised mostly white British people and more females; the analysis possibly underestimated clonal diversity. Without day 14 samples, only post-peak T cell repertoires were studied.

On this clone: Its antigen is undetermined.

CDR1 and CDR2 from the germline V gene are MGHDK and SYGVNS. Trimming shortened V by 4 bases and J by 0 bases, and 10 bases separated the two germline ends. This CDR3 is built from 15 residues. V gene TRBV25-1 combines with J gene TRBJ1-3, with D unclear. The sample in question was peripheral blood, obtained 28 days after the second dose of the MenACWY control vaccine. This clonotype was obtained from an adult who received the MenACWY meningococcal vaccine as a control. CDR3 amino acids: CASSADRSSGNTIYF. The CDR3 DNA sequence: TGTGCCAGCAGTGCGGACCGAAGCTCTGGAAACACCATATATTTT.